Presented here are 22 T cell receptor beta chains from one specimen sequenced in a study of monozygotic twins with inflammatory bowel disease. TCRdb reprocessed the 5' RACE reads, with one entry per CDR3 protein and no DNA. The sample totals approximately 330,000 distinct CDR3 sequences. Sequencing was performed on blood. The receptors stem from a human donor with ulcerative colitis or Crohn's disease, or a healthy co-twin of an affected twin (not recorded which).

This chain connects TRBV7-6 to TRBJ2-7; the TCRdb call, TRBD1, lacks DNA for checking. Germline V gene sequence: CDR1 SGHVS, CDR2 FNYEAQ. The CDR3 runs to 15 residues. This CDR3 reads CASSLGTEPSYEQYF. The full variable domain, with the rest looked up from reference TRBV7-6 and TRBJ2-7, is GAGVSQSPRYKVTKRGQDVALRCDPISGHVSLYWYRQALGQGPEFLTYFNYEAQQDKSGLPNDRFSAERPEGSISTLTIQRTEQRDSAMYRCASSLGTEPSYEQYFGPGTRLTVT.

CDR3 in amino acids: CSAYKADGQETQYF. The chain carries TRBV20-1 and TRBJ2-5. The CDR3 consists of 14 residues. Germline loops: CDR1 DFQATT, CDR2 SNEGSKA (reference sequence).

The rearrangement joins TRBV12-3 or TRBV12-4 to TRBJ2-6. The CDR3 sequence is 16 residues long. The CDR3 region is CASSLSWGSGANVLTF.

The chain carries TRBV20-1 and TRBJ2-2; TCRdb's D call, TRBD2, is unchecked because there is no DNA. Germline-derived CDR1 and CDR2 are DFQATT and SNEGSKA (reference sequence). The CDR3 is 14 residues long. The chain's CDR3 is CSARLAGRTGELFF.

The chain uses TRBV18 and TRBJ1-6; TCRdb proposes TRBD1, but this gene call is untestable without DNA. The CDR3 has 18 residues. Germline V lookup: CDR1 KGHSH, CDR2 LQKENI. The chain's CDR3 is CASSPPGTGSFENSPLHF.

The CDR3 protein is CSARDHVDTQYF. The rearrangement uses TRBV20-1 and TRBJ2-3. Germline CDR1 and CDR2: DFQATT and SNEGSKA (reference sequence). CDR3 length: 12 residues.

The chain recombines TRBV7-2 with TRBJ1-2; no DNA is available, so the TRBD1 call from TCRdb remains unchecked. This CDR3 is 15 amino acids long. Germline V lookup: CDR1 SGHTA, CDR2 FQGNSA. The CDR3: CASSLTGTGNYGYTF.

The J gene is TRBJ1-6, the V gene TRBV27; absent DNA, TCRdb's TRBD1 call cannot be checked. There are 16 residues in the CDR3. Germline V gene sequence: CDR1 MNHEY, CDR2 SMNVEV (reference sequence). CDR3 sequence reads: CASRQGRHQPNSPLHF.

The chain is built from TRBV7-8 and TRBJ2-2; TCRdb proposes TRBD1, but this gene call is untestable without DNA. The germline gives CDR1 SGHVS, CDR2 FQNEAQ. The CDR3 is 14 amino acids. CDR3 amino acids: CASSLGTGSGELFF.

The chain employs TRBV20-1 and TRBJ2-7. This CDR3 has 14 amino acids. Germline values: CDR1 DFQATT, CDR2 SNEGSKA (reference sequence). CDR3 sequence: CSARPGPSSYEQYF.

The gene calls are TRBV29-1 and TRBJ2-2; TCRdb returns TRBD2, unconfirmable since there is no DNA. The germline V gene encodes CDR1 SQVTM and CDR2 ANQGSEA. The CDR3 is 14 amino acids. The CDR3 sequence: CSVTGTRNTGELFF.

The rearrangement joins TRBV5-1 to TRBJ2-1; TCRdb gives TRBD1 as the D gene, but with no DNA this cannot be confirmed. CDR3 size: 15 residues. Germline V gives CDR1 SGHRS, CDR2 YFSETQ. CDR3 sequence: CASSLSTGSYNEQFF.

The chain has TRBV5-4 and TRBJ2-3. Germline values: CDR1 SGHNT, CDR2 YYREEE (reference sequence). This CDR3 spans 15 amino acids. CDR3 residues: CASSIGQGAGDTQYF. Based on the CDR3 plus reference TRBV5-4 and TRBJ2-3, the full variable domain is ETGVTQSPTHLIKTRGQQVTLRCSSQSGHNTVSWYQQALGQGPQFIFQYYREEENGRGNFPPRFSGLQFPNYSSELNVNALELDDSALYLCASSIGQGAGDTQYFGPGTRLTVL.

The genes are TRBV7-8 and TRBJ2-3; the D call from TCRdb, TRBD2, cannot be confirmed without DNA. The germline V gene has CDR1 SGHVS and CDR2 FQNEAQ. CDR3 size: 15 residues. The CDR3 is CASSSEGLSTDTQYF.

The CDR3 loop reads CASSPLLPNYGYTF. The chain carries TRBV7-2 and TRBJ1-2. The CDR3 sequence is 14 residues long. Germline CDR1 reads SGHTA; CDR2 reads FQGNSA.

This chain links TRBV9 with TRBJ2-3. Germline V gene data show CDR1 as SGDLS and CDR2 as YYNGEE. CDR3 length: 16 amino acids. CDR3 loop: CASSRLWAPRPDTQYF.

The chain recombines TRBV11-2 with TRBJ2-3; TCRdb names TRBD1, which stays unverified in the absence of DNA. The germline V gene has CDR1 SGHAT and CDR2 FQNNGV. The CDR3 has 16 amino acids. The CDR3 spells CASSIPRGAGTDTQYF.

The chain's CDR3 is CATSSREGPKDEQYF. The chain recombines TRBV27 with TRBJ2-7; TCRdb's D call, TRBD2, is unchecked because there is no DNA. In germline, CDR1 is MNHEY, CDR2 SMNVEV (reference sequence). The CDR3 is 15 amino acids.

The CDR3 here is CASSGTATPNTEAFF. J is TRBJ1-1 and V is TRBV18; TCRdb's assignment of TRBD1 cannot be checked, as there is no DNA. The CDR3 contains 15 residues. Germline V CDR1 and CDR2: KGHSH, LQKENI.

This chain connects TRBV7-3 to TRBJ1-5. The length of the CDR3 is 13 residues. Germline CDR1 is SGHTA and CDR2 is FQGTGA. The CDR3 here is CASSLDVGRAQHF.

The chain recombines TRBV7-2 with TRBJ2-3. Germline CDR1 SGHTA, CDR2 FQGNSA. The CDR3 has 14 residues. The CDR3 loop is CASSLEPNTDTQYF.

This chain uses TRBV19 with TRBJ1-5. CDR3 length: 15 amino acids. Germline lookup yields CDR1 LNHDA and CDR2 SQIVND (reference sequence). The CDR3 loop is CASSPPRNSNQPQHF.